A single sample is the source of the 20 T cell receptor beta chains below, sequenced in a study of shared clonotypes between healthy human individuals. This table comes from immunoSEQ multiplex PCR, and its TCRdb copy is limited to in-frame clones, with some not included. The table includes millions of clones, 90% to 95% detected once. Material for sequencing was naive CD4+ T cells sorted from blood. Described subset: CD45RA+ positively selected. Source of these receptors: a man between 18 and 35 years old in good health.

The J gene is TRBJ2-1, the V gene TRBV7-2; no reliable D call. CDR3 length: 12 amino acids. Germline CDR1 reads SGHTA; CDR2 reads FQGNSA. Trimming cost V 1 base and J 8 bases, with 6 bases left between them. The CDR3 DNA reads as TGTGCCAGCAGCTTAGAACGCTATGAGCAGTTCTTC. Amino acids: CASSLERYEQFF.

The chain recombines TRBV2 with TRBJ1-1; unclear D gene. The CDR3 has 12 amino acids. Per the germline V gene, CDR1 is SNHLY and CDR2 is FYNNEI. V lost 3 bases and J lost 4, with 6 bases in between. The DNA for the CDR3 is TGTGCCAGCAGTGAGTGGTTCACTGAAGCTTTCTTT. This gives the protein CASSEWFTEAFF.

The J gene is TRBJ2-3, the V gene TRBV2; tentative D call: TRBD2 (6 bases). The V gene's germline CDR1 is SNHLY and CDR2 FYNNEI. The length of the CDR3 is 14 residues. V was pared by 4 bases and J by 3 bases, with 11 bases between. As DNA, the CDR3 is TGTGCCAGCAGTGTAGGCCTAGCGACAGATACGCAGTATTTT. Protein: CASSVGLATDTQYF.

The V and J genes are TRBV7-9 and TRBJ2-7; D possibly corresponds to TRBD2 (5 bases). Deletions cut 1 base from V and 6 bases from J, with 25 bases between. Germline CDR1 is SEHNR and CDR2 is FQNEAQ (reference sequence). This CDR3 comprises 18 residues. The CDR3 sequence is CASSLGALGKVSGGEQYF. The CDR3 DNA reads TGTGCCAGCAGCTTAGGGGCGCTGGGGAAGGTTAGTGGAGGCGAGCAGTACTTC. The variable domain in full, with the rest retrieved from reference TRBV7-9 and TRBJ2-7, is DTGVSQNPRHKITKRGQNVTFRCDPISEHNRLYWYRQTLGQGPEFLTYFQNEAQLEKSRLLSDRFSAERPKGSFSTLEIQRTEQGDSAMYLCASSLGALGKVSGGEQYFGPGTRLTVT.

The V and J genes are TRBV4-3 and TRBJ1-6; 7 nucleotides line up with TRBD1. The V gene's germline CDR1 is LGHNA and CDR2 YSLEER. The V and J ends lost 1 base and 6 bases, in that order; junction bases with no gene match: 6. The CDR3 is made up of 16 amino acids. In nucleotides, the CDR3 is TGCGCCAGCAGCCAAGGGGTGGGACAGACTAATTCACCCCTCCACTTT. Amino acid sequence: CASSQGVGQTNSPLHF.

The chain joins TRBV18 to TRBJ1-1; 7 bases line up with TRBD1. This CDR3 is built from 14 residues. The V gene's germline CDR1 is KGHSH and CDR2 LQKENI. J lost 2 bases, V lost 4 bases, and 4 bases had no gene match. The CDR3 DNA follows: TGTGCCAGCTCACAGGGACAGCCAAACACTGAAGCTTTCTTT. Protein: CASSQGQPNTEAFF.

The rearrangement joins TRBV18 to TRBJ2-5; TRBD1 matches at 10 bases. This CDR3 region has 14 residues. Trimming took 8 bases from V and 1 from J; bases not matched to a gene: 4. Germline V gene sequence: CDR1 KGHSH, CDR2 LQKENI. DNA for the CDR3: TGTGCCAGCGCGCGGGACAGGGGCCAAGAGACCCAGTACTTC. Protein product: CASARDRGQETQYF.

Of note for this clone: The sample has other DNA sequences that encode this CDR3 too. The chain links TRBV6-5 to TRBJ2-5; D is undetermined. Trimming stripped 5 bases from V and 5 bases from J, with 9 bases between. Per the germline V gene, CDR1 is MNHEY and CDR2 is SVGAGI. This CDR3 spans 12 amino acids. The CDR3 loop is CASSPLGETQYF. CDR3 sequence (DNA): TGTGCCAGCAGTCCCCTTGGGGAGACCCAGTACTTC.

V gene TRBV7-9 combines with J gene TRBJ2-1, with 9 bases aligning to TRBD1. CDR1 and CDR2 from the germline V gene are SEHNR and FQNEAQ (reference sequence). V lost 5 bases, J lost 2 bases, and 4 bases stayed unmatched. The CDR3 length is 15 residues. CDR3 bases: TGTGCCAGCAGCGACACAGGGGGCGCCTACAATGAGCAGTTCTTC. Amino acid sequence: CASSDTGGAYNEQFF.

Of note for this clone: The sample holds other DNA sequences that translate to the same CDR3. The DNA for the CDR3 is TGTGCCAGCAGCGTAACGGGCCAAGAGACCCAGTACTTC. It is translated as CASSVTGQETQYF. V and J are TRBV9 and TRBJ2-5; D ambiguous. The CDR3 is made up of 13 amino acids. V dropped 1 base and J dropped 1 base, with 5 bases sitting between them. The V gene's germline CDR1 is SGDLS and CDR2 YYNGEE.

The chain employs TRBV27 and TRBJ1-6; 10 bases are a match to TRBD1. V was pared by 4 bases and J by 0 bases, with 9 bases of the junction left unmatched. This CDR3 region has 19 residues. Germline CDR1 is MNHEY and CDR2 is SMNVEV (reference sequence). This CDR3 is CASSSLRDRGLSYNSPLHF. DNA of the CDR3: TGTGCCAGCAGTTCCCTCCGTGACAGGGGGCTCTCCTATAATTCACCCCTCCACTTT.

The gene calls are TRBV30 and TRBJ2-2; D gene ambiguous. Per germline, CDR1 GTSNPN and CDR2 SVGIG (reference sequence). The V end lost 4 bases, the J end lost 5 bases, and 8 bases lay between the germline ends. CDR3 length equals 12 residues. CDR3 in DNA: TGTGCCTGGATTTGGGGTACCGGGGAGCTGTTTTTT. Protein: CAWIWGTGELFF.

V is TRBV18 and J is TRBJ2-5; D not certain. Looked up from germline, CDR1 is KGHSH and CDR2 is LQKENI. This CDR3 is built from 15 residues. V lost 3 bases, J lost 0 bases, and 11 bases lay in between. CDR3 sequence reads: CASSPQSNYQETQYF. The DNA for the CDR3 is TGTGCCAGCTCACCCCAATCCAACTACCAAGAGACCCAGTACTTC.

The chain carries TRBV18 and TRBJ2-1; the match to TRBD2 covers 8 bases. Trimming took 11 bases from V and 2 from J; bases not matched to a gene: 8. This CDR3 is built from 14 residues. Germline V gene data show CDR1 as KGHSH and CDR2 as LQKENI. The CDR3 is CASWAGGTYNEQFF. The CDR3 nucleotides are TGTGCCTCCTGGGCGGGGGGTACCTACAATGAGCAGTTCTTC.

This clone was found once. This sequence joins TRBV10-1 and TRBJ2-7; 10 bases match TRBD1. This CDR3 is built from 15 residues. J was trimmed by 5 bases and V by 0 bases; bases with no gene match: 4. Germline loops: CDR1 WNHNN, CDR2 SYGVQD (reference sequence). The CDR3 is CASSESWGQGNEQYF. The CDR3 nucleotides read TGCGCCAGCAGTGAGTCGTGGGGACAGGGGAACGAGCAGTACTTC.

The gene calls are TRBV5-6 and TRBJ1-1; perhaps TRBD1 as D (6 bases). V lost 0 bases and J 2 bases, leaving 11 bases between the germline ends. Germline V gene data show CDR1 as SGHDT and CDR2 as YYEEEE. CDR3 length: 15 residues. The CDR3 nucleotides read TGTGCCAGCAGCTTGGATTTCGGGACAAACACTGAAGCTTTCTTT. Its translation is CASSLDFGTNTEAFF. The full variable domain, completed using reference TRBV5-6 and TRBJ1-1, is DAGVTQSPTHLIKTRGQQVTLRCSPKSGHDTVSWYQQALGQGPQFIFQYYEEEERQRGNFPDRFSGHQFPNYSSELNVNALLLGDSALYLCASSLDFGTNTEAFFGQGTRLTVV.

CDR3: CASSSYRGLNTEAFF. The CDR3 region has the DNA TGTGCCAGCAGCTCCTACAGGGGGTTGAACACTGAAGCTTTCTTT. The V and J genes are TRBV11-2 and TRBJ1-1; 8 bases are shared with TRBD1. The CDR3 length is 15 residues. Germline CDR1 and CDR2: SGHAT and FQNNGV. V lost 4 bases and J lost 0; bases outside the gene matches: 4.

The chain is built from TRBV25-1 and TRBJ2-3; D remains unclear. V lost 4 bases to trimming and J lost 2 bases, with 16 bases between them. This CDR3 has 16 amino acids. Germline-derived CDR1 and CDR2 are MGHDK and SYGVNS. The CDR3 is CASSGPPPPNTDTQYF. DNA of the CDR3: TGTGCCAGCAGTGGCCCCCCTCCCCCAAACACAGATACGCAGTATTTT.

This chain connects TRBV6-6 to TRBJ1-1, with a weak D call TRBD1 (5 bases). This CDR3 is built from 16 residues. With 0 bases removed from V and 0 bases from J, the gap between germline ends came to 11 bases. Germline-derived CDR1 and CDR2 are MNHNY and SVGAGI (reference sequence). DNA of the CDR3: TGTGCCAGCAGTTACTCAACAGGCGGAATGAACACTGAAGCTTTCTTT. The encoded protein is CASSYSTGGMNTEAFF.

This chain uses TRBV10-1 with TRBJ1-4; 10 nucleotides line up with TRBD1. Germline V gene data show CDR1 as WNHNN and CDR2 as SYGVQD (reference sequence). The CDR3 spans 17 residues. J lost 7 bases, V lost 0 bases, and 8 bases had no gene match. CDR3 region: CASSESGTGVWVEKLFF. Here the CDR3 DNA reads TGCGCCAGCAGTGAGTCTGGGACAGGGGTTTGGGTTGAAAAACTGTTTTTT.